Each of the 15 T cell receptor beta chains below was sequenced from the same sample in a study of regulatory T cells in long-lasting Graves disease. Time point: newly diagnosed GD, antithyroid drugs for less than 3 months. Extracted RNA from PBMCs served as the source of the TCR library. For TCR beta, libraries came from iRepertoire HTBI primers and Arm-PCR of CDR3 regions. TCRdb ran MiXCR on the multiplex PCR reads and lists one entry per CDR3 protein. This table holds over 500,000 distinct CDR3 sequences, approximately 16% found once. This same sample was also taken into another study, of T cells in Graves' hyperthyroidism and ophthalmopathy.

Sample: peripheral blood mononuclear cells (PBMCs), taken at new diagnosis, from a patient treated with antithyroid drugs. The receptor set was obtained from a man aged 18 to 30 with Graves disease.

V usage is TRBV6-1 and J usage is TRBJ2-1, with 11 bases fitting TRBD1. Germline CDR1 reads MNHNS; CDR2 reads SASEGT. The ends lost 3 bases at V and 4 bases at J; junction bases unmatched: 11. The CDR3 covers 18 residues. Written as DNA, the CDR3 is TGTGCCAGCAGTGAGCCCGGGACAGGGGGGAAGCTTTACAATGAGCAGTTCTTC. Translated: CASSEPGTGGKLYNEQFF.

This clonotype was detected many times. This chain links TRBV10-3 with TRBJ2-7; 7 nucleotides align to TRBD1. The CDR3 consists of 16 residues. Germline V gene data show CDR1 as ENHRY and CDR2 as SYGVKD. Trimming took 5 bases from V and 6 from J; bases not matched to a gene: 16. The CDR3 DNA reads as TGTGCCATCAGTTATCTGACAGGGTCTCTGTCCGTCGAGCAGTACTTC. This codes for CAISYLTGSLSVEQYF.

At least ten counts were recorded for this clonotype. V is TRBV12-3 or TRBV12-4 and J is TRBJ2-5, with 9 bases matching TRBD2. Trimming cost V 3 bases and J 5 bases; bases outside gene matches: 1. The length of the CDR3 is 13 residues. In DNA, the CDR3 is TGTGCCAGCAGTTTGGCGGGAGGGGAGACCCAGTACTTC. This sequence encodes CASSLAGGETQYF.

This clonotype showed up just a few times. The chain has TRBV29-1 and TRBJ2-3; D is perhaps TRBD2 (6 bases). The CDR3 runs 17 residues. Germline CDR1 is SQVTM and CDR2 is ANQGSEA. The ends were cut back, 0 bases at V and 7 bases at J, with 23 bases in the middle. CDR3 sequence (DNA): TGCAGCGTTGAAGATCCCCTAGCGTCGAGGGGAACATATACGCAGTATTTT. This sequence encodes CSVEDPLASRGTYTQYF.

The chain has TRBV15 and TRBJ1-2; no reliable D call. Looked up from germline, CDR1 is LNHNV and CDR2 is YYDKDF (reference sequence). This CDR3 is 13 amino acids long. V gave up 0 bases and J gave up 5 bases, with 7 bases separating them. The chain's CDR3 is CATSRDQVYGYTF. The CDR3 region has the DNA TGTGCCACCAGCAGAGACCAGGTATATGGCTACACCTTC.

This chain uses TRBV4-1 with TRBJ1-3; a possible D gene is TRBD1 (6 bases). The CDR3 sequence is 17 residues long. The germline gives CDR1 MGHRA, CDR2 YSYEKL. V dropped 4 bases and J dropped 4 bases, with 20 bases sitting between them. CDR3 region: CASSRLGGGSPGNTIYF. The CDR3 DNA is TGCGCCAGCAGCCGGCTGGGGGGGGGCTCTCCCGGAAACACCATATATTTT.

V gene TRBV7-2 combines with J gene TRBJ2-2, with a possible D match to TRBD2 (6 bases). The CDR3 is made up of 14 amino acids. Between the trimmed V and J ends, which lost 6 bases and 5 bases, there was a span of 13 bases. Per the germline V gene, CDR1 is SGHTA and CDR2 is FQGNSA. This chain's CDR3 is CASSRLVRTGELFF. DNA for the CDR3: TGTGCCAGCAGTAGACTAGTGAGGACCGGGGAGCTGTTTTTT.

In its sample, this clonotype was seen a few times. The rearrangement uses TRBV5-8 and TRBJ2-5; D ambiguous. Germline CDR1 SGHTS, CDR2 YDEGEE. CDR3 length equals 16 residues. Trimming cost V 1 base and J 2 bases, with 15 bases left between them. The CDR3 nucleotides are TGTGCCAGCAGCTTGTCGCGACGGGTTTTACAAGAGACCCAGTACTTC. Translated: CASSLSRRVLQETQYF.

The chain has TRBV7-9 and TRBJ2-1, with 7 bases matching TRBD2. The CDR3 is 15 residues long. Germline loops: CDR1 SEHNR, CDR2 FQNEAQ (reference sequence). Trimming cost V 5 bases and J 8 bases; bases outside gene matches: 12. The CDR3 DNA sequence: TGTGCCAGCAGCATACCGGGACTACTTGGAGATGAGCAGTTCTTC. Protein: CASSIPGLLGDEQFF.

This clonotype showed up many times. The chain links TRBV28 to TRBJ1-4; 10 positions agree with TRBD1. V lost 4 bases and J lost 6; bases outside the gene matches: 2. The CDR3 is 14 residues long. The germline V gene has CDR1 MDHEN and CDR2 SYDVKM. CDR3 region: CASSSTGGDEKLFF. For the CDR3, the DNA is TGTGCCAGCAGTTCGACAGGGGGCGATGAAAAACTGTTTTTT.

The V call is TRBV7-9, the J call TRBJ2-2; 10 bases are a match to TRBD1. In germline, CDR1 is SEHNR, CDR2 FQNEAQ (reference sequence). The CDR3 loop spans 15 amino acids. The V and J ends lost 4 bases and 6 bases, in that order; junction bases with no gene match: 5. CDR3: CASSSDRGQAGELFF. The CDR3 DNA sequence: TGTGCCAGCAGCTCAGACAGGGGGCAGGCCGGGGAGCTGTTTTTT.

This clonotype was counted only a few times. The chain links TRBV6-9 to TRBJ2-7; D gene uncertain. This CDR3 is built from 13 residues. V shed 3 bases and J shed 6 bases, with 12 bases lying between them. CDR1 is MNHGY, CDR2 SVAAGI, per germline. In nucleotides, the CDR3 is TGTGCCAGCAGTTACTCTCGCAGTTCCGAGCAGTACTTC. Translated, it gives CASSYSRSSEQYF.

This sequence joins TRBV19 and TRBJ2-1; 8 nucleotides align to TRBD2. The CDR3 is made up of 16 amino acids. Looked up from germline, CDR1 is LNHDA and CDR2 is SQIVND (reference sequence). Losses at the gene ends were 3 bases for V and 8 bases for J; bases not matched to a gene: 12. CDR3 protein: CASSIGTAGAGDEQFF. CDR3 DNA sequence: TGTGCCAGTAGTATCGGAACAGCGGGAGCGGGCGATGAGCAGTTCTTC. The whole variable domain, remainder taken from reference TRBV19 and TRBJ2-1, is DGGITQSPKYLFRKEGQNVTLSCEQNLNHDAMYWYRQDPGQGLRLIYYSQIVNDFQKGDIAEGYSVSREKKESFPLTVTSAQKNPTAFYLCASSIGTAGAGDEQFFGPGTRLTVL.

This clonotype was seen repeatedly, ten times or more. CDR3: CASSFNAGVGEQYF. The DNA for the CDR3 is TGTGCCAGCAGTTTTAACGCGGGAGTGGGCGAGCAGTACTTC. This chain joins TRBV12-3 or TRBV12-4 and TRBJ2-7; 7 bases fit TRBD2. This CDR3 has 14 residues. V shed 3 bases and J 6 bases; nucleotides not matched to a gene: 8.

This clonotype has more than one count but fewer than ten. CDR3 DNA: TGTGCCAGCAGTTCCCCCGGCAGGGGGCAGGGAGAGACCCAGTACTTC. As protein: CASSSPGRGQGETQYF. The genes are TRBV28 and TRBJ2-5; 8 bases agree with TRBD1. The CDR3 totals 16 residues. Germline V gives CDR1 MDHEN, CDR2 SYDVKM. The trim removed 4 bases at V and 4 bases at J, leaving 11 bases unmatched.